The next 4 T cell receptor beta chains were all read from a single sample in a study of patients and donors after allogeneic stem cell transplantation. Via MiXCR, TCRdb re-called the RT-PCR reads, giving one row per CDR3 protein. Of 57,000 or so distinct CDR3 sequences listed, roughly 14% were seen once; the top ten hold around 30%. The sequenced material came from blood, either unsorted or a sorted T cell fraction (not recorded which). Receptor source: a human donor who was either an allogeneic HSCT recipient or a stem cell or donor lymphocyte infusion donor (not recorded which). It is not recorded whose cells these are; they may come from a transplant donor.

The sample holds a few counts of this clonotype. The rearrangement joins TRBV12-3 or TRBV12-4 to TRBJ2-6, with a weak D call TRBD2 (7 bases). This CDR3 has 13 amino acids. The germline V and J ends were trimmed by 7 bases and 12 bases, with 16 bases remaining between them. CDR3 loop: CASTRGGKGVLTF. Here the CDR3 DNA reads TGTGCCAGCACCAGGGGAGGGAAGGGCGTCCTGACTTTC.

The CDR3 DNA follows: TGTGCCATGGGACAGGCAAAAGAGACCCAGTACTTC. Translating gives CAMGQAKETQYF. This chain uses TRBV30 with TRBJ2-5, with 8 bases identical to TRBD1. Unmatched junction bases numbered 5, after V lost 8 bases and J lost 3 bases. This CDR3 has 12 residues. Germline CDR1 reads GTSNPN; CDR2 reads SVGIG (reference sequence).

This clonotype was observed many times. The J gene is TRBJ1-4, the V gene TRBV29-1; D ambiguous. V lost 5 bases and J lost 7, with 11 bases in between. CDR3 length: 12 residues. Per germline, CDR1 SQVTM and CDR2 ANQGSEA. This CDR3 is CSVNLRSEKLFF. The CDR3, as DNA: TGCAGCGTTAATCTTCGGAGTGAAAAACTGTTTTTT.

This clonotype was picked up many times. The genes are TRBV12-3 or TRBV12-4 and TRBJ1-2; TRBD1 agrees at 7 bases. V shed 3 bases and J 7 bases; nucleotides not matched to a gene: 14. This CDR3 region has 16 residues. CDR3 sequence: CASSLPGTGELTGYTF. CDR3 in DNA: TGTGCCAGCAGTTTGCCTGGTACAGGGGAATTGACTGGCTACACCTTC.